The sequence of this T cell receptor beta chain was determined in a study of shared clonotypes between healthy human individuals. Replicate PCRs for sorted subsets used about 200 ng DNA; this equaled tens of thousands of T cell genomes. Libraries were prepared by immunoSEQ multiplex PCR; TCRdb keeps only in-frame clonotypes and omits some of them. The profile shows more than 200,000 clones, about 65% of them singletons. The V and J ends lost 4 bases and 2 bases respectively, with 13 bases between them. Germline CDR1 and CDR2: SGHDT and YYEEEE. The CDR3 sequence is 14 residues long. Material: memory CD4+ T cells sorted from blood. Described subset: CD45RA-negative fraction. The TCR sequence derives from a man aged 30 to 39 in good health. The chain is built from TRBV5-6 and TRBJ2-7; no reliable D call. The CDR3, as DNA: TGTGCCAGCAGCCTCCCACGCACCGCCTACGAGCAGTACTTC. Its translation: CASSLPRTAYEQYF.